Here is one T cell receptor beta chain with its context. Its antigen remains unidentified. The RNA input was about 0.5 to 1 ug, and it was reverse transcribed with random hexamers. immunoSEQ multiplex PCR amplified TCR beta CDR3 across 54 Vbeta, 13 Jbeta. TCRdb re-called the immunoSEQ multiplex PCR reads with MiXCR, one entry per CDR3 protein. The data contain about 100,000 distinct CDR3 sequences, roughly 96% of them singletons. The record originates from a study of CD8 T cells in Susac syndrome. The CDR3 has 14 residues. Trimming pared 6 bases from V and 1 base from J, leaving 13 bases between. Germline CDR1 and CDR2: ENHRY and SYGVKD. Whole-study findings and limits: The total CD8+ repertoires contained 15 to 20 Susac-specific public clones, and the CD8+ TEMRA repertoires contained five.

The TCR was taken from a human donor with Susac syndrome. Sequences were obtained from CD8+ T cells from PBMCs. J is TRBJ2-7 and V is TRBV10-3, with D tentatively TRBD1 or TRBD2 (5 bases each). This chain's CDR3 is CAIRGVQASYEQYF. The CDR3 nucleotides read TGTGCCATCAGGGGGGTACAGGCATCCTACGAGCAGTACTTC.